This TCR beta chain was documented in a study of radiotherapy plus CTLA-4 blockade in lung cancer. This clone has a handful of counts. The method was immunoSEQ multiplex PCR; TCRdb's version includes in-frame clones alone and lacks a portion of them. The sample lists about 88,000 clones, 72% occurring once. This TCR came from a human donor with non-small cell lung cancer that progressed on radiotherapy plus ipilimumab. The sample here was peripheral blood, taken from a patient treated with radiotherapy plus ipilimumab.

CDR3 sequence (DNA): TGTGCCATCCAAACAACTGACAGGGGGCTTGGAGATACGCAGTATTTT. Its protein product is CAIQTTDRGLGDTQYF. The genes are TRBV28 and TRBJ2-3, with 10 bases matching TRBD1. The CDR3 covers 16 residues. V gave up 10 bases and J gave up 5 bases; unmatched junction bases: 15. Germline assignment: CDR1 MDHEN and CDR2 SYDVKM.